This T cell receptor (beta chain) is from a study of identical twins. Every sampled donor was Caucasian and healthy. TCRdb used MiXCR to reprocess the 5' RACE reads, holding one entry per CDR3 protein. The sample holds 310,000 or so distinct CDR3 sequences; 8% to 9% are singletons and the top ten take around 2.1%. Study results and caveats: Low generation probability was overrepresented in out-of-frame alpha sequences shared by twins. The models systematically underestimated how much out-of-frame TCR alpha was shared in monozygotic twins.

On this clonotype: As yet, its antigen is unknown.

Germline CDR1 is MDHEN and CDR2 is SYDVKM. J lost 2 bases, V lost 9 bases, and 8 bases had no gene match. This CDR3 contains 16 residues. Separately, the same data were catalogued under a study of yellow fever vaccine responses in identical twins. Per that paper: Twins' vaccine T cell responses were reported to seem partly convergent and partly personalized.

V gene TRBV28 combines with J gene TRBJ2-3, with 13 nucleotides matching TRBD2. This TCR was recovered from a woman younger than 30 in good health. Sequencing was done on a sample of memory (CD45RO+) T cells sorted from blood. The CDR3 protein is CARKLAGGKSTDTQYF. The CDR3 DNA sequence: TGTGCCAGGAAACTAGCGGGAGGGAAATCCACAGATACGCAGTATTTT.